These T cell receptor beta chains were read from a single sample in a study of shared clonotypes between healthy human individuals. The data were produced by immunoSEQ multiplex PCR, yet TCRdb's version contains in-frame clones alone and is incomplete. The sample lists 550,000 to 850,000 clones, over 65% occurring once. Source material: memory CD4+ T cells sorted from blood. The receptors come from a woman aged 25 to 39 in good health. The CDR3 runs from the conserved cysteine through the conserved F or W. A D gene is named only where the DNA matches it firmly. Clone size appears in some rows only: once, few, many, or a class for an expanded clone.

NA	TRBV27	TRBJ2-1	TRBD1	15	CASSSTGTGGDEQFF	TGTGCCAGCAGTTCCACCGGGACAGGGGGCGATGAGCAGTTCTTC
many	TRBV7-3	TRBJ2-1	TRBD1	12	CASSQTGREQFF	TGTGCCAGCAGCCAGACAGGGCGTGAGCAGTTCTTC
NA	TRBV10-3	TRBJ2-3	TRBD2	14	CAISAAGGSDTQYF	TGTGCCATCAGTGCGGCGGGAGGCTCAGATACGCAGTATTTT
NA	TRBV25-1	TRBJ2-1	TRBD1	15	CASSEAGTGYNEQFF	TGTGCCAGCAGTGAGGCCGGGACAGGGTACAATGAGCAGTTCTTC
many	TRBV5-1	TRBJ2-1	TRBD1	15	CASLLGDRDYNEQFF	TGCGCCAGCCTATTAGGGGACAGGGACTACAATGAGCAGTTCTTC
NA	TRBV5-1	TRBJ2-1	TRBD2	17	CASSLDYSGRVFNEQFF	TGCGCCAGCAGCTTGGATTATAGCGGGAGGGTCTTCAATGAGCAGTTCTTC
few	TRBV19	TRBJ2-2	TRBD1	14	CASSRTGGTGELFF	TGTGCCAGTAGTAGGACAGGGGGCACCGGGGAGCTGTTTTTT
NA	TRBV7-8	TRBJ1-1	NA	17	CASSLRGLGGSDTEAFF	TGTGCCAGCAGCTTAAGGGGCCTTGGGGGTTCTGACACTGAAGCTTTCTTT
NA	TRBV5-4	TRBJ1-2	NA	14	CASSLEAINYGYTF	TGTGCCAGCAGCTTGGAAGCTATTAACTATGGCTACACCTTC
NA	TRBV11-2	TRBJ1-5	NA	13	CASSLEWDQPQHF	TGTGCCAGCAGCTTGGAGTGGGACCAGCCCCAGCATTTT
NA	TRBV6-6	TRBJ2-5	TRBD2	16	CASSYPSGRAVETQYF	TGTGCCAGCAGTTACCCTAGCGGGAGGGCCGTCGAGACCCAGTACTTC
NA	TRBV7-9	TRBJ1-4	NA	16	CASSTSPGEGSEKLFF	TGTGCCAGCAGCACCTCTCCCGGGGAAGGTAGCGAAAAACTGTTTTTT
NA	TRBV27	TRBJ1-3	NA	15	CASSLSSDSGNTIYF	TGTGCCAGCAGTTTATCGAGTGACTCTGGAAACACCATATATTTT
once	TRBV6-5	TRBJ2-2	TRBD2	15	CASSSLAGGPGELFF	TGTGCCAGCAGTTCACTAGCGGGAGGGCCCGGGGAGCTGTTTTTT
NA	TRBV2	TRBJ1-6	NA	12	CASSDQNSPLHF	TGTGCCAGCAGTGACCAAAATTCACCCCTCCACTTT
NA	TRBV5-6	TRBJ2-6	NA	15	CASSLRDSGANVLTF	TGTGCCAGCAGCTTGAGGGACTCTGGGGCCAACGTCCTGACTTTC
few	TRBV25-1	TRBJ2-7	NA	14	CASSDPRQTYEQYF	TGTGCCAGCAGTGACCCGCGACAAACCTACGAGCAGTACTTC